This entry features one T cell receptor beta chain sequence. The data originate from a study of blood T cell repertoires in COVID-19. The germline gives CDR1 SGHTA, CDR2 FQGNSA. V was trimmed by 5 bases and J by 7 bases, leaving 11 bases between them. The CDR3 has 12 residues. As handled by the study authors: By means of reference gene primer amplification, nucleated cell counts were estimated. The data were produced by immunoSEQ multiplex PCR, yet TCRdb's version contains in-frame clones alone and is incomplete. That table is the source of V, J and clone size, and D and trimming were worked out from the DNA. Seen here are under 200,000 clones, 82% observed once, and the top ten hold 7.8%.

V gene TRBV7-2 combines with J gene TRBJ1-2; D not certain. Sequenced sample: peripheral blood. This sequence originates from a woman aged 55-70 years with COVID-19, enrolled during active disease. In DNA form, the CDR3 reads TGTGCCAGCAGCCTATGGTCCCGTGGCTACACCTTC. This gives the protein CASSLWSRGYTF.